Shown below are 14 T cell receptor beta chains from a single sample sequenced in a study of cytomegalovirus exposure and HLA in healthy donors (dated by TCRdb to 2016 to 2017). Library preparation was by the immunoSEQ multiplex PCR assay. The multiplex PCR relied on a mix of 60 forward primers for TCR Vbeta segments and 13 reverse primers for TCR Jbeta segments. The clones in this table, taken by TCRdb from immuneACCESS, are in-frame only. Not every clone is retained; where verified, under half of the shortfall comes from an unresolved V gene, and the cause of the rest is unknown. This sample lists 150,000 to 200,000 clones; 70% to 85% were detected once. The ten largest clones take up 1.5% to 2% of the sample. Sequences were obtained from PBMCs. Source of these receptors: a young woman in good health and CMV-seronegative.

The V and J genes are TRBV13 and TRBJ1-4; 11 positions match TRBD1. Germline CDR1 reads PRHDT; CDR2 reads FYEKMQ (reference sequence). Germline trimming cut 5 bases from V and 10 bases from J; bases unmatched to any gene: 6. The CDR3 is 14 residues long. The CDR3 region has the DNA TGTGCCAGCAGCAGGGACAGGGGGGACGTAAAACTGTTTTTT. Translation: CASSRDRGDVKLFF.

The V call is TRBV6-5, the J call TRBJ2-7, with 10 bases lining up with TRBD1. Germline values: CDR1 MNHEY, CDR2 SVGAGI. V trimming: 4 bases; J trimming: 4 bases; junction bases outside the gene matches: 10. The CDR3 is made up of 16 amino acids. The CDR3 protein is CASSSTGTGAGYEQYF. As DNA, the CDR3 is TGTGCCAGCAGTTCCACCGGGACAGGGGCGGGATACGAGCAGTACTTC.

This clone was found a few times. The chain is built from TRBV6-6 and TRBJ1-1, with 8 positions matching TRBD1. The CDR3 totals 14 residues. V shed 6 bases and J 6 bases; nucleotides not matched to a gene: 9. Germline V gene data show CDR1 as MNHNY and CDR2 as SVGAGI (reference sequence). The CDR3 sequence: CASSQGARVPEAFF. The CDR3 region has the DNA TGTGCCAGCAGCCAGGGGGCGCGGGTCCCTGAAGCTTTCTTT.

As concerns this clone: A read error may account for a junction end that differs from germline. V and J are TRBV6-5 and TRBJ1-2; D is perhaps TRBD1 (6 bases). Germline V lookup: CDR1 MNHEY, CDR2 SVGAGI. The CDR3 spans 14 residues. CDR3 protein: CASGGLGRGYGYPF. The DNA for the CDR3 is TGTGCCAGCGGAGGCTTGGGCAGGGGCTATGGCTACCCCTTC.

This chain links TRBV27 with TRBJ2-1; 8 nucleotides match TRBD2. The CDR3 has 15 residues. Trimming at V came to 5 bases and at J to 7 bases, leaving 10 bases not matched to a gene. Germline V gene data show CDR1 as MNHEY and CDR2 as SMNVEV (reference sequence). Here the CDR3 reads CASSTQRERLNEQFF. The CDR3 bases are TGTGCCAGCAGTACTCAGCGGGAGCGATTGAATGAGCAGTTCTTC.

This rearrangement joins TRBV27 to TRBJ2-3; the D gene is possibly TRBD1 (6 bases). The CDR3 contains 15 residues. V was shortened by 7 bases and J by 2 bases, with 16 bases between the two germline ends. CDR1 MNHEY and CDR2 SMNVEV come from the germline V gene (reference sequence). CDR3 nucleotide sequence: TGTGCCAGCAACATACCGGGACACAACACAGATACGCAGTATTTT. Translation: CASNIPGHNTDTQYF.

This clone was observed once. The chain has TRBV6-4 and TRBJ1-2, with a tentative D call TRBD1 (5 bases). Germline lookup yields CDR1 MRHNA and CDR2 SNTAGT. This CDR3 is 14 amino acids long. The V gene lost 5 bases and the J gene lost 8 bases, with 18 bases spanning the gap. The CDR3 protein is CASSPDKAFGGYTF. In DNA form, the CDR3 reads TGTGCCAGCAGTCCGGACAAGGCCTTCGGGGGCTACACCTTC.

This clone was seen a handful of times. The chain combines TRBV7-6 with TRBJ1-1, with TRBD1 as a possible D gene (6 bases). This CDR3 is 14 amino acids long. V lost 5 bases and J 7 bases, leaving 17 bases between the germline ends. Per the germline V gene, CDR1 is SGHVS and CDR2 is FNYEAQ. The chain's CDR3 is CASSTQQGTVEAFF. CDR3 nucleotides: TGTGCCAGCAGCACTCAACAGGGAACCGTTGAAGCTTTCTTT.

This chain connects TRBV28 to TRBJ1-1, with a weak D call TRBD1 (6 bases). The germline V gene has CDR1 MDHEN and CDR2 SYDVKM. V was pared by 4 bases and J by 2 bases, with 17 bases between. The CDR3 extends over 16 amino acids. The CDR3 nucleotides are TGTGCCAGCAGTTCCGGACGCAGGGGCGCCAACACTGAAGCTTTCTTT. Its translation: CASSSGRRGANTEAFF.

The rearrangement uses TRBV5-4 and TRBJ2-7, with D possibly TRBD1 on 6 matching bases. Germline V lookup: CDR1 SGHNT, CDR2 YYREEE (reference sequence). This CDR3 has 13 amino acids. V was shortened by 3 bases and J by 3 bases, with 10 bases between the two germline ends. CDR3 DNA: TGTGCCAGCAGCTATATGGACAGCTACGAGCAGTACTTC. Translated, it gives CASSYMDSYEQYF.

The chain couples TRBV29-1 to TRBJ1-2; D is perhaps TRBD1 (5 bases). V was trimmed by 5 bases and J by 4 bases, leaving 20 bases between them. Germline values: CDR1 SQVTM, CDR2 ANQGSEA. The CDR3 runs to 15 residues. This CDR3 is CSVLSTEDSLYGYTF. The CDR3 DNA follows: TGCAGCGTTCTTTCCACTGAAGACAGCCTCTATGGCTACACCTTC.

The chain employs TRBV7-9 and TRBJ2-7; D gene unclear. Germline values: CDR1 SEHNR, CDR2 FQNEAQ (reference sequence). V gave up 3 bases and J gave up 0 bases, with 6 bases separating them. The CDR3 has 13 amino acids. The CDR3 spells CASSFEASYEQYF. As DNA, the CDR3 is TGTGCCAGCAGCTTTGAGGCCTCCTACGAGCAGTACTTC.

This clone was seen only once. The chain's CDR3 is CASSPPQAGIYGYTF. CDR3 in DNA: TGTGCCAGCTCACCACCGCAGGCAGGCATATATGGCTACACCTTC. This chain uses TRBV18 with TRBJ1-2; D is ambiguous. CDR3 size: 15 residues. Deletions cut 0 bases from V and 5 bases from J, with 13 bases between. Germline V gene data show CDR1 as KGHSH and CDR2 as LQKENI.

The CDR3 region is CAWSVSGANVLTF. DNA for the CDR3: TGTGCCTGGAGTGTCAGTGGGGCCAACGTCCTGACTTTC. The chain is built from TRBV30 and TRBJ2-6; D call uncertain. The V gene's germline CDR1 is GTSNPN and CDR2 SVGIG (reference sequence). The CDR3 is made up of 13 amino acids. Trimming stripped 0 bases from V and 3 bases from J, with 3 bases between. Supplemented by reference TRBV30 and TRBJ2-6, the full variable domain reads SQTIHQWPATLVQPVGSPLSLECTVEGTSNPNLYWYRQAAGRGLQLLFYSVGIGQISSEVPQNLSASRPQDRQFILSSKKLLLSDSGFYLCAWSVSGANVLTFGAGSRLTVL.